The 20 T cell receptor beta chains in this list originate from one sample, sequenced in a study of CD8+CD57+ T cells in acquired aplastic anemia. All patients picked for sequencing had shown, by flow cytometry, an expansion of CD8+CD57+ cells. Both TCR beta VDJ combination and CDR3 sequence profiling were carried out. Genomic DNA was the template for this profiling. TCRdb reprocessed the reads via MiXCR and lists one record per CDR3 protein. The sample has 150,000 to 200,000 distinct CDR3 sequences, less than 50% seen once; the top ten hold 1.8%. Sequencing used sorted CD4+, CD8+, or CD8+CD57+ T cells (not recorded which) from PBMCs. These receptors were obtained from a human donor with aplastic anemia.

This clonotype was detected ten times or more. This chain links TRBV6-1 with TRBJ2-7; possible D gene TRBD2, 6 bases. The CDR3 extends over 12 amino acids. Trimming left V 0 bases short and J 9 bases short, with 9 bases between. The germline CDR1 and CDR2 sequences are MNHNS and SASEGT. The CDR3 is CASSEAGGGQYF. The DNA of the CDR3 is TGTGCCAGCAGTGAAGCCGGGGGAGGGCAGTACTTC.

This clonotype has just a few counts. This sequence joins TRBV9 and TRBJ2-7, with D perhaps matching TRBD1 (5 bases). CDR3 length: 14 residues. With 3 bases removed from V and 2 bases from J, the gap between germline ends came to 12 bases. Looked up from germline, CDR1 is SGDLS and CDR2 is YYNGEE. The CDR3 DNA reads TGTGCCAGCAGCGCACAGGCTCCTCCCTACGAGCAGTACTTC. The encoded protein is CASSAQAPPYEQYF.

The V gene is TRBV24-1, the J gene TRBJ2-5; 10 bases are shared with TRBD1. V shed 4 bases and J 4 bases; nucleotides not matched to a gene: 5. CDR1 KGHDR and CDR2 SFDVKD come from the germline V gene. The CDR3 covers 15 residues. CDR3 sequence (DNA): TGTGCCACCAGTGACCCCGGACAGGGGGTAGAGACCCAGTACTTC. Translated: CATSDPGQGVETQYF.

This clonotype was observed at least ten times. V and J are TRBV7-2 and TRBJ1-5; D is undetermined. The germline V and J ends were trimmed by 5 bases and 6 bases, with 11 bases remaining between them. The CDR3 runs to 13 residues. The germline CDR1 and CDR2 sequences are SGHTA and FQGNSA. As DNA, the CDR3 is TGTGCCAGCAGCCCCGTATGGAGTCAGCCCCAGCATTTT. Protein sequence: CASSPVWSQPQHF. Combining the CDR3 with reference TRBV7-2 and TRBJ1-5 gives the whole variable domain GAGVSQSPSNKVTEKGKDVELRCDPISGHTALYWYRQSLGQGLEFLIYFQGNSAPDKSGLPSDRFSAERTGGSVSTLTIQRTQQEDSAVYLCASSPVWSQPQHFGDGTRLSIL.

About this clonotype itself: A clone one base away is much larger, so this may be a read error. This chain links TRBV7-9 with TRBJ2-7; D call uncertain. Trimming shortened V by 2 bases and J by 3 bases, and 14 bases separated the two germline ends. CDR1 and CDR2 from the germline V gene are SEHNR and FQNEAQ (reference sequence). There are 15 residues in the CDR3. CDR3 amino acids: CASSLSDTSNYEQYF. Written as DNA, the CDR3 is TGTGCCAGCAGCTTATCGGATACCTCAAACTACGAGCAGTACTTC.

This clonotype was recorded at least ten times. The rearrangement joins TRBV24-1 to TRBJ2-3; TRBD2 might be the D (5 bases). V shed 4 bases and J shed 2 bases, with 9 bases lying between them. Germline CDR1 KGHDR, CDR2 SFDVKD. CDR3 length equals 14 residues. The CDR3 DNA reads TGTGCCACCAGTGAAACCGACTACACAGATACGCAGTATTTT. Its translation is CATSETDYTDTQYF.

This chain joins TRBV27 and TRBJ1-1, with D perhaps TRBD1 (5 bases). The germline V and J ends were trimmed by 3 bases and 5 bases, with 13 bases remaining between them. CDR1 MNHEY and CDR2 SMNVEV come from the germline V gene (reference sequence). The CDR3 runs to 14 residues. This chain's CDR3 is CASSLLGGTTEAFF. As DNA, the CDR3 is TGTGCCAGCAGTTTGTTGGGGGGAACTACTGAAGCTTTCTTT.

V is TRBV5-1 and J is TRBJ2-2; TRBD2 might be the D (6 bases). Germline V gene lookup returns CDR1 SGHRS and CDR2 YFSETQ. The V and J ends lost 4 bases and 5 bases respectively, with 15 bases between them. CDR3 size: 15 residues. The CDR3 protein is CASSLLGGDTGELFF. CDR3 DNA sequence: TGCGCCAGCAGCCTGCTGGGGGGAGATACCGGGGAGCTGTTTTTT.

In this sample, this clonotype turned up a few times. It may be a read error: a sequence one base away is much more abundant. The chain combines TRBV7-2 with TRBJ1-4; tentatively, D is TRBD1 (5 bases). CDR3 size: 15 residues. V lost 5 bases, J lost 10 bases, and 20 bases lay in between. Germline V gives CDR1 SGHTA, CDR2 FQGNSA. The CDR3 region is CASSLTRDPSGKLFF. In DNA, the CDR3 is TGTGCCAGCAGCCTCACCAGGGATCCGTCAGGAAAACTGTTTTTT.

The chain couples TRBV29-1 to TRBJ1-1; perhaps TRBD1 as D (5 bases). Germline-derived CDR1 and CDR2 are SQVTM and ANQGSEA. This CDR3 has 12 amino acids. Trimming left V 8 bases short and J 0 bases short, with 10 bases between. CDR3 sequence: CSTRQLNTEAFF. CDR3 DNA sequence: TGCAGCACGAGACAGTTGAACACTGAAGCTTTCTTT.

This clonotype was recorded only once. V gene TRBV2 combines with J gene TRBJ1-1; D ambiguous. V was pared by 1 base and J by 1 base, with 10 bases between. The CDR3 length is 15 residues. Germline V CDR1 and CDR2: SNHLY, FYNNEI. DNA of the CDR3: TGTGCCAGCAGTGAAGGCTTAGACGGGAACACTGAAGCTTTCTTT. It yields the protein CASSEGLDGNTEAFF.

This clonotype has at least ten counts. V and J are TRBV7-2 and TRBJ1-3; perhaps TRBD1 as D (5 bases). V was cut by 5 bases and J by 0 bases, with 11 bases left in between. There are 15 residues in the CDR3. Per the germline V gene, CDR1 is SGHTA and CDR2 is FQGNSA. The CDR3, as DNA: TGTGCCAGCAGCATCGACAGTCGCTCTGGAAACACCATATATTTT. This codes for CASSIDSRSGNTIYF.

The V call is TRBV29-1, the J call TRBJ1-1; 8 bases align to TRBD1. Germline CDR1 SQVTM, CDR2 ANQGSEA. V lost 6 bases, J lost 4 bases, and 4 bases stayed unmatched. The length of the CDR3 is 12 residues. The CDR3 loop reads CSVGQGATEAFF. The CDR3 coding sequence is TGCAGCGTCGGACAGGGAGCCACTGAAGCTTTCTTT.

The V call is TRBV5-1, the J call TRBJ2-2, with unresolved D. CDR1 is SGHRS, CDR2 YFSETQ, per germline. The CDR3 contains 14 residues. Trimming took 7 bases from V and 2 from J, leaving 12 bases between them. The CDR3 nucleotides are TGCGCCAGCCAACTCCCGATTAACACCGGGGAGCTGTTTTTT. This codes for CASQLPINTGELFF.

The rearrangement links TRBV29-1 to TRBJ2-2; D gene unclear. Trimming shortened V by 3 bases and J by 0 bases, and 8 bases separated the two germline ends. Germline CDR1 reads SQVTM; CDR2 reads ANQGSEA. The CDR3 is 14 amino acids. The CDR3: CSVEGRTNTGELFF. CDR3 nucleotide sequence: TGCAGCGTTGAGGGCAGGACGAACACCGGGGAGCTGTTTTTT.

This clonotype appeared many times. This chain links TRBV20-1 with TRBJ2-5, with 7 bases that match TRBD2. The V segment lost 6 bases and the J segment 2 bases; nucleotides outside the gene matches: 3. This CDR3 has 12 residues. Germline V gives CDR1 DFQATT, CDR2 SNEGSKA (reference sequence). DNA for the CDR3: TGCAGTGCGAGCGGGGCTCAAGAGACCCAGTACTTC. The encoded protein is CSASGAQETQYF.

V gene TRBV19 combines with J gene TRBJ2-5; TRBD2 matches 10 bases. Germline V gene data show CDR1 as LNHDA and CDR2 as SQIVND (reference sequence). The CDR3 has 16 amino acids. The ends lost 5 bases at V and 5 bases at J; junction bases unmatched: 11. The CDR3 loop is CASSSHQAGGLETQYF. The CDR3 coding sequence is TGTGCCAGTAGTTCCCACCAAGCGGGGGGGCTTGAGACCCAGTACTTC.

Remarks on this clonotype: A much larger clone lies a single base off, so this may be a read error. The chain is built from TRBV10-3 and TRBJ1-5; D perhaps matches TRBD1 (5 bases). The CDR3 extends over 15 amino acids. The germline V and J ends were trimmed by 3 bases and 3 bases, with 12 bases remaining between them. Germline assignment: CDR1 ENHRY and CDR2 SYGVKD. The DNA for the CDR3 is TGTGCCATCAGTGAATGGGGCAGATTCAATCAGCCCCAGCATTTT. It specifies CAISEWGRFNQPQHF.

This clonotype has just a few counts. CDR3 nucleotide sequence: TGTGCCAGCTCACAAGAGTGGGGCGCTCTCGAAGCTTTCTTT. This translates into CASSQEWGALEAFF. The V and J genes are TRBV18 and TRBJ1-1, with D possibly being TRBD1 (5 bases). The germline gives CDR1 KGHSH, CDR2 LQKENI. The ends were cut back, 4 bases at V and 8 bases at J, with 17 bases in the middle. This CDR3 is built from 14 residues.

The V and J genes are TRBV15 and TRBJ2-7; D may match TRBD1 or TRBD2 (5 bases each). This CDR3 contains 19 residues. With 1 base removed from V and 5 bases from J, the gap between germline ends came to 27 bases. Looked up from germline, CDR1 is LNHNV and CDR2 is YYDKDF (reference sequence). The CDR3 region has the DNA TGTGCCACCAGCAGAGGTGGCATGGGGCGAAGGACTTCTTCGGACGAGCAGTACTTC. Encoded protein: CATSRGGMGRRTSSDEQYF.